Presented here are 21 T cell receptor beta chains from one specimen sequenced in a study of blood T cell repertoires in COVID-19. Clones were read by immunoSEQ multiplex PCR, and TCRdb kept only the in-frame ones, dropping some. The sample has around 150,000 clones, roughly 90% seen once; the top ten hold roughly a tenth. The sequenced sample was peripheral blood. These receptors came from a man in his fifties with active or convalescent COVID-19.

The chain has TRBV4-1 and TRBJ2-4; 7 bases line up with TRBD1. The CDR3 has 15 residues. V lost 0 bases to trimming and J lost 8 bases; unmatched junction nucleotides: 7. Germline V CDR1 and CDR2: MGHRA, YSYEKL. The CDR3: CASSQDGLQGDIQYF. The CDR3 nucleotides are TGCGCCAGCAGCCAAGATGGTCTCCAGGGGGACATTCAGTACTTC.

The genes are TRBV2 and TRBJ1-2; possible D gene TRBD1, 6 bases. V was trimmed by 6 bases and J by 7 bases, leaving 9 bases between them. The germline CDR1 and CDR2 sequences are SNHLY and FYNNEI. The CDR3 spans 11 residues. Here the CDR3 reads CASREQGGYTF. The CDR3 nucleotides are TGTGCCAGCAGAGAACAGGGTGGCTACACCTTC.

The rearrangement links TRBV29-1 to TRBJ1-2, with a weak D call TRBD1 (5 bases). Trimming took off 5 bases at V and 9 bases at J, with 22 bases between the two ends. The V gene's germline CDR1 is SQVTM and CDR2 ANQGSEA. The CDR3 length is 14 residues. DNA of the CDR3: TGCAGCGTTACCAGGGAGACAGCGGGAATTCGCTACACCTTC. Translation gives CSVTRETAGIRYTF.

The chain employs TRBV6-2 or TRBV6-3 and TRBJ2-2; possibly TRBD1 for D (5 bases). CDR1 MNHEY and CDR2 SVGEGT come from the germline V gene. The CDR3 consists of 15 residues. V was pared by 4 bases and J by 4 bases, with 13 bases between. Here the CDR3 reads CASSSKGKFTGELFF. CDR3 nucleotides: TGTGCCAGCAGTTCGAAGGGGAAGTTCACCGGGGAGCTGTTTTTT.

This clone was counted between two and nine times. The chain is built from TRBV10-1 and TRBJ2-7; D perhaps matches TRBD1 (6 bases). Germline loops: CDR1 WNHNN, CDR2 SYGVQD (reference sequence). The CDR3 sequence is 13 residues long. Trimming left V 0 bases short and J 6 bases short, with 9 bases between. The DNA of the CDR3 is TGCGCCAGCAGTGAGTCGGGGGCTGCCGAGCAGTACTTC. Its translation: CASSESGAAEQYF.

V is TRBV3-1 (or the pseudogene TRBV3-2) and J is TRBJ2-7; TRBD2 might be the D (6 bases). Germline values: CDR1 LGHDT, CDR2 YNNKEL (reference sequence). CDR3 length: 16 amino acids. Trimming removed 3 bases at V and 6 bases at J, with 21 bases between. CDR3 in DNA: TGTGCCAGCAGCCACGGCACCGGGAGACTACCTAGCGAGCAGTACTTC. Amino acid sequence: CASSHGTGRLPSEQYF.

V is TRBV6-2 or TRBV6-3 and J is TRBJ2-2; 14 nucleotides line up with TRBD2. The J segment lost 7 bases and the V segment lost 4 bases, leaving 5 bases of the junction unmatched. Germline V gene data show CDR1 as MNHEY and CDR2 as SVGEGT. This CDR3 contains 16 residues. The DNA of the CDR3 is TGTGCCAGCAGTTGGACTAGCGGGAGGTTAATCGGGGAGCTGTTTTTT. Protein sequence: CASSWTSGRLIGELFF.

The CDR3 loop is CASSGLAGGHEQFF. The CDR3 bases are TGTGCCAGCAGCGGACTAGCGGGAGGACATGAGCAGTTCTTC. The rearrangement links TRBV11-2 to TRBJ2-1; TRBD2 agrees at 14 bases. CDR1 is SGHAT and CDR2 is FQNNGV in the germline V gene. The CDR3 sequence is 14 residues long. V shed 5 bases and J 8 bases; nucleotides not matched to a gene: 2. The variable domain in full, completed from reference TRBV11-2 and TRBJ2-1, reads EAGVAQSPRYKIIEKRQSVAFWCNPISGHATLYWYQQILGQGPKLLIQFQNNGVVDDSQLPKDRFSAERLKGVDSTLKIQPAKLEDSAVYLCASSGLAGGHEQFFGPGTRLTVL.

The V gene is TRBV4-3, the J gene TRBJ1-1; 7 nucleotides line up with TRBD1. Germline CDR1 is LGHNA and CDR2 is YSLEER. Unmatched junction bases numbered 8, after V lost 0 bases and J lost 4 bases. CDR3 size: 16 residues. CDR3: CASSQETGTPITEAFF. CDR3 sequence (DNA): TGCGCCAGCAGCCAAGAGACAGGGACACCCATCACTGAAGCTTTCTTT.

The CDR3 loop reads CASSQVAGGFYTGELFF. In DNA form, the CDR3 reads TGTGCCAGCAGCCAAGTAGCGGGAGGGTTCTACACCGGGGAGCTGTTTTTT. The chain employs TRBV14 and TRBJ2-2; TRBD2 aligns across 11 bases. The CDR3 extends over 17 amino acids. CDR1 and CDR2 from the germline V gene are SGHDN and FVKESK. J gave up 3 bases and V 1 base, and 4 bases lay outside the gene matches.

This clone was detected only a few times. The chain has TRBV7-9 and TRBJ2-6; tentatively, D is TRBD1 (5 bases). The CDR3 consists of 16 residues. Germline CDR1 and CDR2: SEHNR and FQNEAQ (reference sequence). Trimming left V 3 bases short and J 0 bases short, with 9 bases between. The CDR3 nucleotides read TGTGCCAGCAGCTTTTCTGGGGCCTCTGGGGCCAACGTCCTGACTTTC. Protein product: CASSFSGASGANVLTF.

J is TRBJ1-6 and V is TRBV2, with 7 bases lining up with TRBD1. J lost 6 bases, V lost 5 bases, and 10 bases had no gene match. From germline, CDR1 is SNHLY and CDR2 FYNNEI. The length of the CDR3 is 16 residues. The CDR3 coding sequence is TGTGCCAGCAGTCAAATTACAGGGGTCGGTAATTCACCCCTCCACTTT. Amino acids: CASSQITGVGNSPLHF. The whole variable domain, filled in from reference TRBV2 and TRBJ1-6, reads EPEVTQTPSHQVTQMGQEVILRCVPISNHLYFYWYRQILGQKVEFLVSFYNNEISEKSEIFDDQFSVERPDGSNFTLKIRSTKLEDSAMYFCASSQITGVGNSPLHFGNGTRLTVT.

CDR3 bases: TGTGCCAGCAGTGCACAGTCAAAGGGACAGGCCTATAATGAAAAACTGTTTTTT. This encodes CASSAQSKGQAYNEKLFF. The chain is built from TRBV2 and TRBJ1-4; TRBD1 aligns across 8 bases. This CDR3 comprises 18 residues. The V gene's germline CDR1 is SNHLY and CDR2 FYNNEI. Losses at the gene ends were 4 bases for V and 4 bases for J; bases not matched to a gene: 14.

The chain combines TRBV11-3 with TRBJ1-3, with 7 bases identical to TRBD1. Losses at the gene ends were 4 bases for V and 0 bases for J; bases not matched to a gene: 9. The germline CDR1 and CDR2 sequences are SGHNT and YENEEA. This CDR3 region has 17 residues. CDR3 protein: CASSSRQGPGSGNTIYF. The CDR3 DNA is TGTGCCAGCAGCTCCAGACAGGGTCCCGGCTCTGGAAACACCATATATTTT.

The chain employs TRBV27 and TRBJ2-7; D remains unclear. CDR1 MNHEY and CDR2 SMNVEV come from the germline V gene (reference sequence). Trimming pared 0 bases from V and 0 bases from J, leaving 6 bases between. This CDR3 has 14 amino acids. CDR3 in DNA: TGTGCCAGCAGTTTATCGTACAGCTCCTACGAGCAGTACTTC. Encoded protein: CASSLSYSSYEQYF.

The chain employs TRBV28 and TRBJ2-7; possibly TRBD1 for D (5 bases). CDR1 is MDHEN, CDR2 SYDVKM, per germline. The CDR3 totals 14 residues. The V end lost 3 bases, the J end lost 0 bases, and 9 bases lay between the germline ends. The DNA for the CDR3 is TGTGCCAGCAGTTTTGCAGGGAACTCCTACGAGCAGTACTTC. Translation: CASSFAGNSYEQYF.

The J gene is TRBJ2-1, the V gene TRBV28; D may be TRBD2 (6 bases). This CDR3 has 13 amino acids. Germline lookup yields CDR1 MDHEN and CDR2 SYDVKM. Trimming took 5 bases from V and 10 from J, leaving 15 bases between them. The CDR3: CASSTGRAGEQFF. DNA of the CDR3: TGTGCCAGCAGTACGGGAAGGGCGGGGGAGCAGTTCTTC.

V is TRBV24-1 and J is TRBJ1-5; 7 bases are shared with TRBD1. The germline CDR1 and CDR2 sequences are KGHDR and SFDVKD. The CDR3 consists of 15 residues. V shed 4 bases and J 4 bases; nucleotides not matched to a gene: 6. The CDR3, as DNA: TGTGCCACCAGTGAAGGGACAGTAACAAATCAGCCCCAGCATTTT. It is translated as CATSEGTVTNQPQHF.

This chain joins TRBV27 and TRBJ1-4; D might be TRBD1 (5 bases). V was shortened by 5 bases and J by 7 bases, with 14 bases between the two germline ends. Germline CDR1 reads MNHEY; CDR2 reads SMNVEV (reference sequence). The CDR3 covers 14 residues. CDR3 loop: CASSPQGVGEKLFF. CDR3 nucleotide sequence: TGTGCCAGCAGTCCCCAGGGTGTAGGTGAAAAACTGTTTTTT.

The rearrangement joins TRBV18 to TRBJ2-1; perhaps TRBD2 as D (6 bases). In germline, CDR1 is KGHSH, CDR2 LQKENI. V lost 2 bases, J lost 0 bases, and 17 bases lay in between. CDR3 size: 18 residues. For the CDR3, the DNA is TGTGCCAGCTCACCAAGGCCCCTACTAGCCTCCTCCTACAATGAGCAGTTCTTC. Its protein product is CASSPRPLLASSYNEQFF.

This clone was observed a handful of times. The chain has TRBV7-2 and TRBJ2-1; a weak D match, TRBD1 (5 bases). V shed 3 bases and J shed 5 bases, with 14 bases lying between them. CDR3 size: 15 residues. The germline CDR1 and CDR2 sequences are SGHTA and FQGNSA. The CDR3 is CASSFYQGIDNEQFF. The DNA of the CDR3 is TGTGCCAGCAGCTTCTACCAGGGAATAGACAATGAGCAGTTCTTC.